This TCR beta chain was captured in a study of technical replicates of blood from a handful of donors. This CDR3 region has 17 residues. Germline V CDR1 and CDR2: SEHNR, FQNEAQ (reference sequence). The V segment lost 0 bases and the J segment 3 bases; nucleotides outside the gene matches: 7. Profiling relied on immunoSEQ multiplex PCR, and the TCRdb table lists in-frame clones only, not all of them. The sample has under 85,000 clones, 95% to 98% seen once. Sequencing was done on a sample of T cells isolated from PBMCs. The V and J genes are TRBV7-9 and TRBJ2-1; 8 nucleotides agree with TRBD2. This TCR was recovered from a human donor in good health. CDR3: CASSLASSSGVYNEQFF. The CDR3 nucleotides read TGTGCCAGCAGCTTAGCGTCCAGTAGCGGGGTCTACAATGAGCAGTTCTTC. The whole variable domain, filled in from reference TRBV7-9 and TRBJ2-1, reads DTGVSQNPRHKITKRGQNVTFRCDPISEHNRLYWYRQTLGQGPEFLTYFQNEAQLEKSRLLSDRFSAERPKGSFSTLEIQRTEQGDSAMYLCASSLASSSGVYNEQFFGPGTRLTVL.